This entry concerns a single TCR beta chain. This entry comes from a study of blood T cell repertoires in COVID-19. Whole-study context: Collection of acute and convalescent COVID-19 samples took place in the United States, Italy and Spain. PBMCs, B-cell-depleted T cells, or T cells were the source of the cDNA or gDNA that made up the material.

The authors' processing: Researchers report that nucleated cell counts were estimated from reference gene primer amplification. The table came from immunoSEQ multiplex PCR; TCRdb's copy has only in-frame clones and leaves some out. The DNA gave D and trimming, while V, J and clone size come from that table. The table shows roughly 130,000 clones, with around 80% occurring only once. Trimming removed 9 bases from V and 2 bases from J; junction bases left unmatched: 12. The CDR3 contains 15 residues. CDR1 and CDR2 (germline): LNHDA, SQIVND (reference sequence). The chain is built from TRBV19 and TRBJ1-2; 7 bases align to TRBD1. Material: peripheral blood. This receptor was obtained from a man in his sixties or seventies with acute or convalescent COVID-19. The DNA of the CDR3 is TGTGCCAGCCCCCCGGACAGGCGCAAAAACTATGGCTACACCTTC. This sequence encodes CASPPDRRKNYGYTF.